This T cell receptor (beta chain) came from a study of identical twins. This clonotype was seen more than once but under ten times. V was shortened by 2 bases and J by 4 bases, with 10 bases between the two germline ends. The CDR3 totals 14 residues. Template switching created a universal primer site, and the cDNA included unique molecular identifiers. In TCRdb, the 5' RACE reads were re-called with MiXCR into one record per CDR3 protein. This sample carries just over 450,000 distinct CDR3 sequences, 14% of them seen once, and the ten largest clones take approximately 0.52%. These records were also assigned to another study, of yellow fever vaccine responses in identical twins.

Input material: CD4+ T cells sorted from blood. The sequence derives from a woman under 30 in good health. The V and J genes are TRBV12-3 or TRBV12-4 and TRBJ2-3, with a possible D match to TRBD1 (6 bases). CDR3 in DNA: TGTGCCAGCAGTTTAACAGGGTTCCCAGATACGCAGTATTTT. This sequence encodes CASSLTGFPDTQYF.